Following are 16 T cell receptor beta chains from one sample sequenced in a study of molecular identifiers for immune sequencing clone quantification. TCRdb passed the PCR reads through MiXCR, listing each CDR3 protein once. Of over 100,000 distinct CDR3 sequences listed, about 35% are singletons. The sequenced sample consisted of naive CD8+ T cells from blood, with Jurkat cell RNA spiked in. Subset noted: FACS-sorted CD8+CD4-CCR7+CD45RA+ naive T cells. Receptors originate from a human donor in good health. Some libraries in this study had Jurkat cell RNA spiked in.

This clonotype was detected many times. The V call is TRBV20-1, the J call TRBJ2-7; TRBD2 matches at 7 bases. Germline V CDR1 and CDR2: DFQATT, SNEGSKA (reference sequence). Losses at the gene ends were 2 bases for V and 2 bases for J; bases not matched to a gene: 6. The CDR3 runs 14 residues. DNA for the CDR3: TGCAGTGCTAGATTACTAGCGCTTGCCTACGAGCAGTACTTC. This codes for CSARLLALAYEQYF.

This clonotype showed up many times. The CDR3 nucleotides read TGTGCCAGCAGCTTAGCCGTCCCGGGACTAGCGGGAGTACTGAAAGTCAAAAACATTCAGTACTTC. Residues: CASSLAVPGLAGVLKVKNIQYF. The rearrangement uses TRBV7-2 and TRBJ2-4; TRBD2 aligns across 14 bases. CDR3 length: 22 amino acids. Germline CDR1 and CDR2: SGHTA and FQGNSA. Trimming at V came to 0 bases and at J to 3 bases, leaving 16 bases not matched to a gene.

This clonotype was counted at least ten times. V usage is TRBV14 and J usage is TRBJ2-7; D not certain. V was pared by 0 bases and J by 6 bases, with 15 bases between. This CDR3 contains 15 residues. Germline CDR1 and CDR2: SGHDN and FVKESK. CDR3 sequence: CASSQDLGRSGEQYF. The CDR3 region has the DNA TGTGCCAGCAGCCAAGATTTGGGTAGGTCCGGCGAGCAGTACTTC.

This clonotype occurred a few times. The rearrangement links TRBV27 to TRBJ2-3; D could derive from TRBD1 or TRBD2 (5 bases each). Germline V gene data show CDR1 as MNHEY and CDR2 as SMNVEV (reference sequence). Trimming shortened V by 3 bases and J by 2 bases, and 18 bases separated the two germline ends. The CDR3 is 17 amino acids. CDR3 bases: TGTGCCAGCAGTTTTTTTAGCCGGGACGAATTCACAGATACGCAGTATTTT. Amino acids: CASSFFSRDEFTDTQYF.

This clonotype was observed a handful of times. The chain carries TRBV2 and TRBJ2-7; D perhaps matches TRBD2 (5 bases). CDR1 SNHLY and CDR2 FYNNEI come from the germline V gene. The CDR3 consists of 13 residues. V was shortened by 7 bases and J by 0 bases, with 10 bases between the two germline ends. The CDR3 sequence: CASNGGLSYEQYF. Here the CDR3 DNA reads TGTGCCAGCAACGGAGGCCTCTCCTACGAGCAGTACTTC.

The V and J genes are TRBV5-1 and TRBJ1-1, with 10 positions matching TRBD1. J lost 1 base, V lost 3 bases, and 9 bases had no gene match. The CDR3 extends over 17 amino acids. The V gene's germline CDR1 is SGHRS and CDR2 YFSETQ. DNA for the CDR3: TGCGCCAGCAGCTCGGCGACAGGGGGCATCTGGAACACTGAAGCTTTCTTT. Translation: CASSSATGGIWNTEAFF. Filled out from reference TRBV5-1 and TRBJ1-1, the complete variable domain reads KAGVTQTPRYLIKTRGQQVTLSCSPISGHRSVSWYQQTPGQGLQFLFEYFSETQRNKGNFPGRFSGRQFSNSRSEMNVSTLELGDSALYLCASSSATGGIWNTEAFFGQGTRLTVV.

V and J are TRBV12-3 or TRBV12-4 and TRBJ2-7, with D possibly TRBD2 on 6 matching bases. V was pared by 6 bases and J by 9 bases, with 18 bases between. The CDR3 covers 13 residues. Here the CDR3 reads CASSPQGVGGQYF. The DNA for the CDR3 is TGTGCCAGCAGCCCCCAAGGGGTGGGGGGGCAGTACTTC.

A few counts support this clonotype. The chain combines TRBV19 with TRBJ2-1, with D maybe TRBD2 (6 bases). Germline assignment: CDR1 LNHDA and CDR2 SQIVND (reference sequence). V was clipped by 3 bases and J by 1 base, with 10 bases between them. The CDR3 totals 15 residues. In DNA form, the CDR3 reads TGTGCCAGTAGTATTAGCGGTCCTTCCTACAATGAGCAGTTCTTC. Its protein product is CASSISGPSYNEQFF.

This chain connects TRBV5-4 to TRBJ1-1; D not resolved. V gave up 0 bases and J gave up 3 bases, with 15 bases separating them. This CDR3 spans 16 amino acids. The V gene's germline CDR1 is SGHNT and CDR2 YYREEE (reference sequence). This CDR3 is CASSLESRIEDTEAFF. The DNA for the CDR3 is TGTGCCAGCAGCTTGGAATCCCGTATCGAGGACACTGAAGCTTTCTTT.

Of note for this clonotype: This clone may be a read error of a much larger clone one base away. The chain combines TRBV7-8 with TRBJ1-1; D is unclear. The length of the CDR3 is 15 residues. Trimming pared 2 bases from V and 4 bases from J, leaving 14 bases between. Germline CDR1 reads SGHVS; CDR2 reads FQNEAQ. The CDR3 sequence is CASSLLPWPITEAFF. CDR3 DNA sequence: TGTGCCAGCAGCTTACTGCCTTGGCCTATCACTGAAGCTTTCTTT.

A remark on this clonotype: A read error may explain this, as a much larger clone is one base away. This chain uses TRBV28 with TRBJ2-3; D remains ambiguous. The CDR3 length is 13 residues. Germline V gives CDR1 MDHEN, CDR2 SYDVKM. Trimming pared 3 bases from V and 4 bases from J, leaving 8 bases between. CDR3 DNA: TGTGCCAGCAGTTTTCCATATGCAGATACGCAGTATTTT. It yields the protein CASSFPYADTQYF.

Turning to this clonotype: One junction end disagrees with the germline gene, perhaps due to a read error. This rearrangement joins TRBV9 to TRBJ2-1; possibly TRBD1 for D (6 bases). In germline, CDR1 is SGDLS, CDR2 YYNGEE. The CDR3 is made up of 14 amino acids. CDR3 DNA sequence: TGTGCCAGCAGCGTAGGGACAGCCTACAATCAGCAGTTCTTC. Encoded protein: CASSVGTAYNQQFF.

The CDR3 loop reads CASSQGLVQPQHF. The CDR3 nucleotides are TGTGCCAGCAGCCAAGGTTTGGTGCAGCCCCAGCATTTT. V is TRBV4-2 and J is TRBJ1-5, with D unresolved. Trimming shortened V by 1 base and J by 7 bases, and 8 bases separated the two germline ends. The CDR3 consists of 13 residues. Germline loops: CDR1 LGHNA, CDR2 YNFKEQ.

This clonotype was counted a few times. This chain joins TRBV6-2 or TRBV6-3 and TRBJ2-3; D is perhaps TRBD1 or TRBD2 (5 bases each). Between the trimmed V and J ends, which lost 4 bases and 2 bases, there was a span of 16 bases. The V gene's germline CDR1 is MNHEY and CDR2 SVGEGT. This CDR3 contains 16 residues. Written as DNA, the CDR3 is TGTGCCAGCAGTTTCGACGGGACGGTGGACACAGATACGCAGTATTTT. Translating it yields CASSFDGTVDTDTQYF.

The sample holds many counts of this clonotype. This sequence joins TRBV28 and TRBJ2-6; tentatively, D is TRBD1 or TRBD2 (5 bases each). CDR1 MDHEN and CDR2 SYDVKM come from the germline V gene. V was clipped by 6 bases and J by 0 bases, with 18 bases between them. This CDR3 contains 18 residues. In nucleotides, the CDR3 is TGTGCCAGCAGCCCCCTGGGGGTGATAAGCTCTGGGGCCAACGTCCTGACTTTC. It codes for CASSPLGVISSGANVLTF.

This clonotype has a handful of counts. This chain links TRBV20-1 with TRBJ1-6; weak D call: TRBD1 (5 bases). CDR1 is DFQATT, CDR2 SNEGSKA, per germline (reference sequence). The ends were cut back, 0 bases at V and 7 bases at J, with 22 bases in the middle. CDR3 length: 18 amino acids. As DNA, the CDR3 is TGCAGTGCTAGAGATCAGGGCCCTGGGGGGGTGCGGAATTCACCCCTCCACTTT. This gives the protein CSARDQGPGGVRNSPLHF.